Below, 3 T cell receptor beta chains from the same sample are listed, as sequenced in a study of T-cell memory formation after mild COVID-19. One entry per CDR3 protein, called by TCRdb with MiXCR from the 5' RACE reads. The sample shows 550,000 to 600,000 distinct CDR3 sequences, around 16% of them seen only once. The sequenced material came from PBMCs or a T cell subset sorted from them (not recorded which). The receptors shown here come from an adult woman who had mild COVID-19 (a few samples of this study predate the infection). Cell type and time point are not known.

The sample holds many counts of this clonotype. In DNA, the CDR3 is TGTGCCAGCAGCTTAACGAAGGGACAGAGAAACTATGGCTACACCTTC. Protein: CASSLTKGQRNYGYTF. The chain is built from TRBV7-3 and TRBJ1-2, with TRBD1 matching over 7 bases. Germline lookup yields CDR1 SGHTA and CDR2 FQGTGA. The CDR3 spans 16 residues. V trimming: 0 bases; J trimming: 2 bases; junction bases outside the gene matches: 6.

This chain uses TRBV19 with TRBJ2-1, with a weak D call TRBD2 (5 bases). The germline CDR1 and CDR2 sequences are LNHDA and SQIVND (reference sequence). V was cut by 3 bases and J by 6 bases, with 9 bases left in between. The CDR3 spans 13 residues. The CDR3 region is CASSIFRGNEQFF. In DNA, the CDR3 is TGTGCCAGTAGTATTTTTCGGGGCAATGAGCAGTTCTTC.

The genes are TRBV19 and TRBJ1-1; 9 positions agree with TRBD1. This CDR3 has 17 amino acids. V lost 7 bases to trimming and J lost 0 bases; unmatched junction nucleotides: 12. The germline V gene has CDR1 LNHDA and CDR2 SQIVND (reference sequence). The CDR3 bases are TGTGCCAGTACCCTGGACAGGGGTAATCTGCTGAACACTGAAGCTTTCTTT. Protein: CASTLDRGNLLNTEAFF.